These 16 T cell receptor beta chains share one sample of origin, sequenced in a study of T-cell memory formation after mild COVID-19. TCRdb used MiXCR to reprocess the 5' RACE reads, holding one entry per CDR3 protein. The data contain fewer than 450,000 distinct CDR3 sequences, roughly a quarter of them singletons. The sample consisted of PBMCs or a T cell subset sorted from them (not recorded which). Source of these receptors: an adult woman who had mild COVID-19 (a few samples of this study predate the infection). Cell type and time point are not known.

This clonotype was recorded a few times. The V call is TRBV20-1, the J call TRBJ1-2; possible D gene TRBD1, 5 bases. The CDR3 runs to 13 residues. The germline CDR1 and CDR2 sequences are DFQATT and SNEGSKA (reference sequence). The V gene lost 3 bases and the J gene lost 3 bases, with 11 bases spanning the gap. This CDR3 is CSASRDSYYGYTF. Here the CDR3 DNA reads TGCAGTGCTAGCCGCGACAGCTACTATGGCTACACCTTC.

This chain uses TRBV27 with TRBJ2-7, with TRBD1 matching 11 bases. Germline CDR1 MNHEY, CDR2 SMNVEV (reference sequence). The CDR3 covers 15 residues. Unmatched junction bases numbered 3, after V lost 3 bases and J lost 2 bases. CDR3 residues: CASSLDRGQTYEQYF. CDR3 nucleotide sequence: TGTGCCAGCAGTTTGGACAGGGGGCAGACCTACGAGCAGTACTTC.

Only a few counts were recorded for this clonotype. The chain uses TRBV9 and TRBJ2-3; D remains ambiguous. Germline-derived CDR1 and CDR2 are SGDLS and YYNGEE. V lost 0 bases, J lost 5 bases, and 7 bases lay in between. The CDR3 length is 13 residues. The CDR3 here is CASSVVPGDTQYF. The DNA for the CDR3 is TGTGCCAGCAGCGTAGTTCCCGGAGATACGCAGTATTTT.

The chain employs TRBV7-6 and TRBJ1-1; D gene uncertain. Germline V gene sequence: CDR1 SGHVS, CDR2 FNYEAQ. The V end was cut by 6 bases, the J end by 2 bases, with 16 bases between. CDR3 size: 15 residues. CDR3 nucleotides: TGTGCCAGCAGGCTTAGTATTGGGATAAACACTGAAGCTTTCTTT. It yields the protein CASRLSIGINTEAFF.

The chain has TRBV5-2 and TRBJ2-2; the table's D call, TRBD1, was not checked against the DNA. TRBV5-2 is shown as a pseudogene. CDR3 length: 12 residues. CDR3 in DNA: TGTGCCATGGGCCCCGGGGTTGGGGAGCTGTTTTTT. It specifies CAMGPGVGELFF.

In its sample, this clonotype was seen a few times. The gene calls are TRBV4-3 and TRBJ2-1; 10 bases line up with TRBD2. Germline CDR1 LGHNA, CDR2 YSLEER. The CDR3 runs 14 residues. With V trimmed by 2 bases and J by 8 bases, 3 bases remained unmatched. CDR3 in amino acids: CASSQKREGYEQFF. The CDR3 DNA sequence: TGCGCCAGCAGCCAAAAGCGGGAGGGGTATGAGCAGTTCTTC.

The J gene is TRBJ1-2, the V gene TRBV14, with D uncertain. Trimming pared 4 bases from V and 4 bases from J, leaving 16 bases between. CDR3 length equals 15 residues. The germline gives CDR1 SGHDN, CDR2 FVKESK. The DNA of the CDR3 is TGTGCCAGCAGCCGGGCTTCGATATCCCTCTATGGCTACACCTTC. This gives the protein CASSRASISLYGYTF.

The V and J genes are TRBV11-3 and TRBJ2-1; no reliable D call. This CDR3 is built from 13 residues. Trimming shortened V by 4 bases and J by 3 bases, and 7 bases separated the two germline ends. Germline CDR1 SGHNT, CDR2 YENEEA. The CDR3 loop reads CASSSRLYNEQFF. CDR3 in DNA: TGTGCCAGCAGCTCCAGACTCTACAATGAGCAGTTCTTC.

This clonotype is labeled as medium-sized (0.01 to 0.1%). The chain links TRBV20-1 to TRBJ2-7, with 9 positions matching TRBD2. The CDR3 runs 14 residues. The junction had 8 bases not matched to a gene; V was cut back by 3 bases and J by 5 bases. Germline loops: CDR1 DFQATT, CDR2 SNEGSKA (reference sequence). The CDR3: CSARDAGTSHEQYF. CDR3 nucleotides: TGCAGTGCTAGGGATGCCGGGACTAGCCACGAGCAGTACTTC.

The genes are TRBV6-7 and TRBJ2-6; unclear D gene. TRBV6-7 is an ORF for which the function is uncertain. V gave up 6 bases and J gave up 2 bases, with 8 bases separating them. This CDR3 comprises 14 residues. The DNA for the CDR3 is TGTGCCAGCAGCTACACCCCTGGGGCCAACGTCCTGACTTTC. This translates into CASSYTPGANVLTF.

The rearrangement joins TRBV18 to TRBJ2-5, with 9 bases matching TRBD1. The CDR3 extends over 15 amino acids. Unmatched junction bases numbered 5, after V lost 1 base and J lost 5 bases. The germline gives CDR1 KGHSH, CDR2 LQKENI. Written as DNA, the CDR3 is TGTGCCAGCTCACCACGGGACAGGGCGCAGGAGACCCAGTACTTC. Amino acids: CASSPRDRAQETQYF. Using reference TRBV18 and TRBJ2-5 for the parts outside the CDR3, the full variable domain is NAGVMQNPRHLVRRRGQEARLRCSPMKGHSHVYWYRQLPEEGLKFMVYLQKENIIDESGMPKERFSAEFPKEGPSILRIQQVVRGDSAAYFCASSPRDRAQETQYFGPGTRLLVL.

Only a few counts were recorded for this clonotype. The V gene is TRBV2, the J gene TRBJ2-7, with 13 bases lining up with TRBD2. Germline V lookup: CDR1 SNHLY, CDR2 FYNNEI. CDR3 size: 15 residues. V trimming: 6 bases; J trimming: 6 bases; junction bases outside the gene matches: 8. CDR3 sequence: CASSLPGLAGTEQYF. The CDR3, as DNA: TGTGCCAGCAGCTTACCGGGACTAGCGGGAACCGAGCAGTACTTC.

The chain recombines TRBV7-2 with TRBJ1-4; no firm D call. This CDR3 contains 14 residues. V gave up 5 bases and J gave up 4 bases, with 11 bases separating them. Germline V gives CDR1 SGHTA, CDR2 FQGNSA. The CDR3 sequence: CASSPERINEKLFF. The CDR3 region has the DNA TGTGCCAGCAGCCCCGAACGGATTAATGAAAAACTGTTTTTT.

This clonotype has just a few counts. The genes are TRBV27 and TRBJ2-3; 10 nucleotides align to TRBD1. The CDR3 runs to 16 residues. The V and J ends lost 5 bases and 4 bases, in that order; junction bases with no gene match: 9. Germline V gene data show CDR1 as MNHEY and CDR2 as SMNVEV (reference sequence). In DNA form, the CDR3 reads TGTGCCAGCAGTACCGCGACAGGGGGCGCGGCAGATACGCAGTATTTT. This codes for CASSTATGGAADTQYF.

Regarding this clonotype: A read error may account for a junction end that differs from germline. The chain combines TRBV7-3 with TRBJ2-1; a weak D match, TRBD2 (5 bases). Germline CDR1 is SGHTA and CDR2 is FQGTGA. The CDR3 is 14 residues long. CDR3 DNA: TGTGCCAGCAGCTTAGGGCTAGCCTACGATGAGCAGTTCTTC. Translation gives CASSLGLAYDEQFF.

In this sample, this clonotype turned up a few times. The J gene is TRBJ2-3, the V gene TRBV7-3; D may match TRBD1 or TRBD2 (6 bases each). The germline V gene encodes CDR1 SGHTA and CDR2 FQGTGA. CDR3 length: 14 amino acids. Trimming took off 5 bases at V and 6 bases at J, with 15 bases between the two ends. The DNA for the CDR3 is TGTGCCAGCAGCCAGAGGGGGGTTGGCGATACGCAGTATTTT. It is translated as CASSQRGVGDTQYF.